These 3 T cell receptor beta chains were sequenced from one sample in a study of PD-1 blockade in mismatch repair-deficient tumors. Measured with immunoSEQ multiplex PCR; TCRdb has only the in-frame clones, and not every one. The sample carries under 75,000 clones, about 87% recorded once. Sequencing used peripheral blood, obtained 52 weeks after starting pembrolizumab. These receptors all stem from an adult with mismatch repair-deficient cancer.

CDR3 loop: CASSRTKGNYEQYF. DNA for the CDR3: TGTGCCAGCAGCAGAACTAAGGGGAACTACGAGCAGTACTTC. The rearrangement uses TRBV11-3 and TRBJ2-7; D possibly corresponds to TRBD1 (5 bases). The CDR3 is made up of 14 amino acids. The germline V and J ends were trimmed by 5 bases and 3 bases, with 14 bases remaining between them. In germline, CDR1 is SGHNT, CDR2 YENEEA.

This chain uses TRBV9 with TRBJ2-3; TRBD2 agrees at 12 bases. Germline V lookup: CDR1 SGDLS, CDR2 YYNGEE. V lost 4 bases and J lost 6; bases outside the gene matches: 18. The CDR3 consists of 19 residues. The CDR3 DNA is TGTGCCAGCAGCCCGAGCCCCCTCCTAGCGGGAGGGTCCTGGGATACGCAGTATTTT. Its translation is CASSPSPLLAGGSWDTQYF.

This chain joins TRBV5-6 and TRBJ2-7; 9 positions agree with TRBD2. Germline loops: CDR1 SGHDT, CDR2 YYEEEE. The CDR3 has 15 residues. The J segment lost 3 bases and the V segment lost 9 bases, leaving 13 bases of the junction unmatched. CDR3 in DNA: TGTGCCACCAACCGGGCCACTAGCGGGTACTACGAGCAGTACTTC. The encoded protein is CATNRATSGYYEQYF.